This section outlines one T cell receptor beta chain sequence together with its context. Its specificity is unknown. This record comes from a study of CXCR3-negative and CXCR3-positive naive CD8 T cells. General study findings and limits: TRB CDR3 properties served as the basis for inferring TCR strength, and surface CD5 was comparable between naive subsets. Naive cells positive for CXCR3 carried more hydrophobic TRB CDR3s than CXCR3-negative ones.

Naive CD8+ T cells had a CD45RO-CCR7+CD27+CD95- phenotype. The CDR3 is 17 amino acids. The TRB cDNA libraries were prepared by 5' RACE with UMI labels. TCRdb processed the 5' RACE reads again and assigns one entry to each CDR3 protein, with no DNA. Seen in this sample are 90,000 to 150,000 distinct CDR3 sequences; the ten most common clones hold around 0.38%. Sequencing was done on a sample of naive CXCR3+ CD8+ T cells from blood. Subset in this sample: CD45RO-CCR7+CD27+CD95- naive CD8+ T cells expressing CXCR3 (TNR3+). This sequence joins TRBV12-3 or TRBV12-4 and TRBJ2-1. The clonotype originates from a human donor in good health. Some clones in this sample may be carry-over from other donors' samples. The CDR3 loop is CASSFYSAGSSYNEQFF.